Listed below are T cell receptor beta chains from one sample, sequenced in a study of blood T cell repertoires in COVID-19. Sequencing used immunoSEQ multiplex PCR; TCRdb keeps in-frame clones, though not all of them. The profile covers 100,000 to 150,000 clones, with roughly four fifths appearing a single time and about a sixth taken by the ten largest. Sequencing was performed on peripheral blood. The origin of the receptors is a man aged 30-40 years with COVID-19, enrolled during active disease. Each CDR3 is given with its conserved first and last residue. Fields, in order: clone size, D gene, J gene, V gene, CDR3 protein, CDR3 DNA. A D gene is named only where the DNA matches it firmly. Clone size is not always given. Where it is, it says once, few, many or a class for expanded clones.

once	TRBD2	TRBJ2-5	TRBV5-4	CASSEATGTSYRETQYF	TGTGCCAGCAGCGAAGCCACCGGGACTAGCTATCGAGAGACCCAGTACTTC
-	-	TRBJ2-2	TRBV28	CASSFLGATGELFF	TGTGCCAGCAGTTTCTTGGGGGCCACCGGGGAGCTGTTTTTT
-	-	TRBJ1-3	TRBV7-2	CASSFFSPRRSSGNTIYF	TGTGCCAGCAGCTTCTTCTCCCCCAGGCGAAGCTCTGGAAACACCATATATTTT
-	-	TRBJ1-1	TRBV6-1	CASSDRGKGRTEAFF	TGTGCCAGCAGTGATAGGGGGAAAGGGCGCACTGAAGCTTTCTTT
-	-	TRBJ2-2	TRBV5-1	CASSLEPATNTGELFF	TGCGCCAGCAGCTTGGAGCCCGCTACGAACACCGGGGAGCTGTTTTTT
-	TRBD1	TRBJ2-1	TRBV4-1	CASSQGSPRGLYNEQFF	TGCGCCAGCAGCCAAGGATCCCCCAGGGGGCTTTACAATGAGCAGTTCTTC
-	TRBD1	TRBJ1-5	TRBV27	CASSLRDRDQPQHF	TGTGCCAGCAGTTTACGGGACAGGGATCAGCCCCAGCATTTT
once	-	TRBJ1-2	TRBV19	CASSIRDPLYGYTF	TGTGCCAGTAGTATACGGGATCCGCTCTATGGCTACACCTTC
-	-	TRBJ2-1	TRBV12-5	CASGSAGLQSLQQFF	TGTGCTAGTGGTTCCGCGGGACTCCAGTCTCTACAGCAGTTCTTC
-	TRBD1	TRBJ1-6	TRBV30	CAWSIGQGNSPLHF	TGTGCCTGGAGTATCGGACAGGGTAATTCACCCCTCCACTTT
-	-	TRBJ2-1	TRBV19	CASSQSDEQFF	TGTGCCAGTAGCCAGTCCGATGAGCAGTTCTTC
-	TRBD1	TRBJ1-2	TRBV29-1	CSVEGTGTNYGYTF	TGCAGCGTTGAAGGGACAGGGACCAACTATGGCTACACCTTC
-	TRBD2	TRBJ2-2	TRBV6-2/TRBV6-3	CASSYPSASGGPNTGELFF	TGTGCCAGCAGTTACCCCTCGGCAAGCGGGGGCCCGAACACCGGGGAGCTGTTTTTT
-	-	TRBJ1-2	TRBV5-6	CASSLGGSQKGYTF	TGTGCCAGCAGCTTGGGGGGCAGCCAGAAAGGCTACACCTTC
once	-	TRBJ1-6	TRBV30	CAWSSGGYNSPLHF	TGTGCCTGGAGTAGCGGGGGCTATAATTCACCCCTCCACTTT
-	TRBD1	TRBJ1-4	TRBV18	CASSPPTGGNEKLFF	TGTGCCAGCTCACCACCGACAGGGGGTAATGAAAAACTGTTTTTT
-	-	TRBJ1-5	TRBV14	CASSKGVLGSQHF	TGTGCCAGCAGCAAGGGGGTCTTGGGGTCCCAGCATTTT
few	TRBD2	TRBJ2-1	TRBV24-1	CATRETSGNNEQFF	TGTGCCACCAGAGAGACTAGCGGGAACAATGAGCAGTTCTTC
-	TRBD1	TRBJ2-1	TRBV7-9	CASNRGQGIFDEQFF	TGTGCCAGTAACAGGGGACAGGGTATTTTCGATGAGCAGTTCTTC
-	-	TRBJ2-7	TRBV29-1	CSALAVTYEQYF	TGCAGCGCCTTAGCGGTAACCTACGAGCAGTACTTC
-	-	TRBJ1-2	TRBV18	CASSPRFGSKAGPLYGYTF	TGTGCCAGCTCACCACGATTTGGGTCTAAGGCAGGGCCACTCTATGGCTACACCTTC
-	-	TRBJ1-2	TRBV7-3	CASSLTGPRDYGYTF	TGTGCCAGCAGCTTAACTGGTCCCAGGGACTATGGCTACACCTTC
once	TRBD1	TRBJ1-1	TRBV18	CASSRTQGVGTEAFF	TGTGCCAGCTCACGTACACAGGGGGTTGGGACTGAAGCTTTCTTT
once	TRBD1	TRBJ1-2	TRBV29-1	CSVEGTGNNYGYTF	TGCAGCGTTGAGGGGACAGGGAATAACTATGGCTACACCTTC
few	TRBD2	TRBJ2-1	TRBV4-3	CASSQSSGGASEQFF	TGCGCCAGCAGCCAAAGTAGCGGGGGGGCCTCTGAGCAGTTCTTC
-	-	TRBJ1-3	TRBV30	CAWRQGPGNTIYF	TGTGCCTGGAGGCAGGGCCCTGGAAACACCATATATTTT
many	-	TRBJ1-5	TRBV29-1	CSVRRDSNQPQHF	TGCAGCGTTCGACGGGATAGCAATCAGCCCCAGCATTTT
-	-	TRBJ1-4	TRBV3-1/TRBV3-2	CASSQGREKLFF	TGTGCCAGCAGCCAGGGGAGAGAAAAACTGTTTTTT
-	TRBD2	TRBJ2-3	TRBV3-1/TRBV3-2	CASSQGRTSLTDTQYF	TGTGCCAGCAGCCAAGGGCGGACTAGCCTCACAGATACGCAGTATTTT
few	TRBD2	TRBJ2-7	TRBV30	CAWRTSGGVYEQYF	TGTGCCTGGAGGACTAGCGGGGGGGTTTACGAGCAGTACTTC
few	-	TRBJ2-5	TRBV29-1	CSVRDTQETQYF	TGCAGCGTTCGGGACACCCAAGAGACCCAGTACTTC
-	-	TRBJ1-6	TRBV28	CASSFSQLGYNSPLHF	TGTGCCAGCAGTTTTTCCCAACTAGGCTATAATTCACCCCTCCACTTT
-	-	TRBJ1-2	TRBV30	CAWSVRRGIYGYTF	TGTGCCTGGAGTGTACGGAGGGGTATTTATGGCTACACCTTC
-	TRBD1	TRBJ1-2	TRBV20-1	CSASYVTGQGAYYGYTF	TGCAGTGCTAGTTACGTGACGGGACAGGGGGCCTACTATGGCTACACCTTC
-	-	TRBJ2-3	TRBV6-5	CASSQDWLTQYF	TGTGCCAGCAGTCAGGACTGGCTTACGCAGTATTTT
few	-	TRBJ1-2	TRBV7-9	CASSLGQLYGYTF	TGTGCCAGCAGCTTAGGACAGCTATATGGCTACACCTTC